One sample yielded the 8 T cell receptor beta chains listed below, sequenced in a study of cytomegalovirus exposure and HLA in healthy donors. Primers: 60 Vbeta forward and 13 Jbeta reverse. Repertoires were generated with immunoSEQ multiplex PCR, while TCRdb's copy carries only in-frame clones and drops some. The sample carries about 140,000 clones, almost 85% recorded once. The specimen sequenced was PBMCs. These receptors originate from a man aged 18-30 years in good health and CMV-seropositive.

The chain has TRBV19 and TRBJ2-1; D may be TRBD2 (6 bases). CDR1 and CDR2 from the germline V gene are LNHDA and SQIVND (reference sequence). The CDR3 has 13 residues. Trimming cost V 3 bases and J 4 bases, with 7 bases left between them. The CDR3 loop reads CASSMGRYNEQFF. The CDR3 nucleotides are TGTGCCAGTAGTATGGGGAGGTACAATGAGCAGTTCTTC.

This clone has a single count. The chain uses TRBV6-5 and TRBJ1-2; D is perhaps TRBD1 (5 bases). Germline CDR1 reads MNHEY; CDR2 reads SVGAGI. Trimming cost V 0 bases and J 8 bases, with 19 bases left between them. The CDR3 spans 16 residues. The CDR3 coding sequence is TGTGCCAGCAGTTACTCCTCGGCAGGCCAGGGCCAAGGCTACACCTTC. Protein sequence: CASSYSSAGQGQGYTF.

V is TRBV28 and J is TRBJ2-7; TRBD2 matches at 8 bases. This CDR3 region has 16 residues. Germline CDR1 is MDHEN and CDR2 is SYDVKM. V shed 3 bases, J shed 5 bases, and the junction held 12 bases outside the gene matches. In DNA, the CDR3 is TGTGCCAGCAGTTTCTCCCGGGGAGCGGGAGAGAACGAGCAGTACTTC. This gives the protein CASSFSRGAGENEQYF.

The J gene is TRBJ2-1, the V gene TRBV18; no definite D call. The CDR3 is 14 residues long. The V end was cut by 3 bases, the J end by 9 bases, with 15 bases between. Germline V gene data show CDR1 as KGHSH and CDR2 as LQKENI. For the CDR3, the DNA is TGTGCCAGCTCACCCCCCGAACTCCCTAGTGAGCAGTTCTTC. Translated: CASSPPELPSEQFF. Complete variable domain (other parts from reference TRBV18 and TRBJ2-1): NAGVMQNPRHLVRRRGQEARLRCSPMKGHSHVYWYRQLPEEGLKFMVYLQKENIIDESGMPKERFSAEFPKEGPSILRIQQVVRGDSAAYFCASSPPELPSEQFFGPGTRLTVL.

V is TRBV9 and J is TRBJ1-2; D gene unclear. This CDR3 has 11 residues. CDR1 SGDLS and CDR2 YYNGEE come from the germline V gene. Trimming removed 4 bases at V and 7 bases at J, with 8 bases between. This CDR3 is CASSSRGGYTF. DNA for the CDR3: TGTGCCAGCAGCTCCAGAGGTGGCTACACCTTC.

This clone appeared once. V gene TRBV27 combines with J gene TRBJ2-3; D is possibly TRBD2 (6 bases). This CDR3 spans 17 amino acids. Looked up from germline, CDR1 is MNHEY and CDR2 is SMNVEV (reference sequence). Trimming left V 6 bases short and J 3 bases short, with 22 bases between. As DNA, the CDR3 is TGTGCCAGCAGCCCATTTTGGGGCGGGATATCAACAGATACGCAGTATTTT. Translation gives CASSPFWGGISTDTQYF.

This clone has just one count. The chain couples TRBV19 to TRBJ2-7; TRBD2 agrees at 8 bases. With V trimmed by 3 bases and J by 2 bases, 6 bases remained unmatched. Germline assignment: CDR1 LNHDA and CDR2 SQIVND (reference sequence). This CDR3 is built from 15 residues. For the CDR3, the DNA is TGTGCCAGTAGTATGACGGGAGGGCTGACCTACGAGCAGTACTTC. This gives the protein CASSMTGGLTYEQYF.

The gene calls are TRBV9 and TRBJ1-2; perhaps TRBD1 as D (6 bases). With 3 bases removed from V and 6 bases from J, the gap between germline ends came to 9 bases. CDR3 length equals 12 residues. Germline V lookup: CDR1 SGDLS, CDR2 YYNGEE. DNA of the CDR3: TGTGCCAGCAGCGCCACAGGGAATGGCTACACCTTC. It translates to CASSATGNGYTF.